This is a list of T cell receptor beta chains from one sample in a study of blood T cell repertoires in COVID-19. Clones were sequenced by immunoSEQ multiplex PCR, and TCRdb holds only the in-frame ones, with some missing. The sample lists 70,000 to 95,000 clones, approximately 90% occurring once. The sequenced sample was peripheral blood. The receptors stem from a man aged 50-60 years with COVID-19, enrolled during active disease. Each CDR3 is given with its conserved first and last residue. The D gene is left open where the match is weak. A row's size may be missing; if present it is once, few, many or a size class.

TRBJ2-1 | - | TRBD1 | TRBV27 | CASNAGTGPYNEQFF | TGTGCCAGCAACGCCGGGACAGGACCTTACAATGAGCAGTTCTTC
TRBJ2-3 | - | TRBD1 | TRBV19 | CASIGVTGGADTQYF | TGTGCCAGTATCGGTGTGACAGGGGGCGCAGATACGCAGTATTTT
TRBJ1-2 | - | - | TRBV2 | CASRGHINYGYTF | TGTGCCAGCAGGGGACACATTAACTATGGCTACACCTTC
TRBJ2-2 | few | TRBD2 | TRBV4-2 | CASSAGRTGELFF | TGTGCCAGCAGCGCCGGGAGGACCGGGGAGCTGTTTTTT
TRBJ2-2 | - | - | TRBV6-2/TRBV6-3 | CASSYGGYPGELFF | TGTGCCAGCAGTTATGGCGGGTACCCCGGGGAGCTGTTTTTT
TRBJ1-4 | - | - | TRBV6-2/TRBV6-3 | CASSYQGRGEKLFF | TGTGCCAGCAGTTACCAGGGGAGGGGGGAAAAACTGTTTTTT
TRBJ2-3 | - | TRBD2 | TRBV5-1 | CASSFNPWTSGITDTQYF | TGCGCCAGCAGCTTCAACCCTTGGACTAGCGGGATCACAGATACGCAGTATTTT
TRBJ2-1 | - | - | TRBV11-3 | CASSHNMGAEQFF | TGTGCCAGCAGCCACAATATGGGCGCTGAGCAGTTCTTC
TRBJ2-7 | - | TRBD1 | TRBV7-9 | CASSPPLTGVHEQYF | TGTGCCAGCAGCCCCCCTTTGACAGGGGTCCACGAGCAGTACTTC
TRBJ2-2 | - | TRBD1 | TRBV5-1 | CASSLRQGISGELFF | TGCGCCAGCAGCCTCAGACAGGGGATCTCCGGGGAGCTGTTTTTT
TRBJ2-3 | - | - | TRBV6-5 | CASRVTGEGPQYF | TGTGCCAGCAGAGTGACTGGCGAGGGTCCGCAGTATTTT
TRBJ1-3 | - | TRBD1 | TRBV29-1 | CSVHDRGVENTIYF | TGCAGCGTCCACGACAGGGGAGTTGAAAACACCATATATTTT
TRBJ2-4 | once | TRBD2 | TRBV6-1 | CASSDLAGGRDIQYF | TGTGCCAGCAGTGATCTAGCGGGAGGTCGAGACATTCAGTACTTC
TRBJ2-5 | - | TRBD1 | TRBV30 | CAWNQQGAETQYF | TGTGCCTGGAACCAACAGGGGGCTGAGACCCAGTACTTC
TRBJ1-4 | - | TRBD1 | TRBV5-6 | CASSTRTGGTNEKLFF | TGTGCCAGCAGCACCAGGACAGGGGGAACTAATGAAAAACTGTTTTTT
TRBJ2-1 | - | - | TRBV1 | CTSSRTSEHLWDNEQFF | TGCACCAGCAGCCGTACTAGCGAACACCTCTGGGACAATGAGCAGTTCTTC
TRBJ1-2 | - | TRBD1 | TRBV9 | CASSASGTGVPPGYGYTF | TGTGCCAGCAGCGCATCCGGGACAGGGGTCCCCCCGGGCTATGGCTACACCTTC
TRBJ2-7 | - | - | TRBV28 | CASSPAAGVSSSYEQYF | TGTGCCAGCAGCCCCGCCGCAGGGGTCTCGAGCTCCTACGAGCAGTACTTC
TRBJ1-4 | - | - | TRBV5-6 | CASSLGFREKLFF | TGTGCCAGCAGCTTGGGGTTTCGGGAAAAACTGTTTTTT
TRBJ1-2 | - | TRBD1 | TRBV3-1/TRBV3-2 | CASSPTQGARAGGYTF | TGTGCCAGCAGCCCTACCCAGGGGGCCAGGGCGGGAGGCTACACCTTC
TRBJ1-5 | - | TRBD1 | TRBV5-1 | CASSSLTGGAGQPQHF | TGCGCCAGCAGCTCCTTGACAGGGGGCGCCGGTCAGCCCCAGCATTTT
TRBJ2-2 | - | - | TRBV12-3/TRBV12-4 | CASLYYTGELFF | TGTGCCAGCCTTTACTACACCGGGGAGCTGTTTTTT
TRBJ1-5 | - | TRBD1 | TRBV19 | CASSRDRVAQPQHF | TGTGCCAGTAGTAGGGACAGGGTGGCTCAGCCCCAGCATTTT
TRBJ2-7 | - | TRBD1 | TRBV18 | CASSPNARQGFSYEQYF | TGTGCCAGCTCACCTAACGCCCGACAGGGTTTCTCCTACGAGCAGTACTTC
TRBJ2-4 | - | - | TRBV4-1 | CASSQDRGTLAKNIQYF | TGCGCCAGCAGCCAAGATCGAGGGACATTAGCCAAAAACATTCAGTACTTC
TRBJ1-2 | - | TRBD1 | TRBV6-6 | CASTITGQGDGYTF | TGTGCCAGCACTATTACGGGACAGGGTGACGGCTACACCTTC
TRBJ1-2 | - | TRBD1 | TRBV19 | CASSLGQGASGYTF | TGTGCCAGTAGTCTCGGACAGGGGGCCTCAGGCTACACCTTC
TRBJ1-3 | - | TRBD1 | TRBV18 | CASSEGTGGSGNTIYF | TGTGCCAGCTCCGAAGGGACAGGGGGATCTGGAAACACCATATATTTT
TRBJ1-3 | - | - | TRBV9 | CASSPNRVGNTIYF | TGTGCCAGCAGCCCCAACAGGGTTGGAAACACCATATATTTT
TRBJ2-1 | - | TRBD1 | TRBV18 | CASSPRQGEHNEQFF | TGTGCCAGCTCACCGAGACAGGGAGAACACAATGAGCAGTTCTTC
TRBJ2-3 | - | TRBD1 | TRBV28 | CASSWGRGLFTDTQYF | TGTGCCAGCAGTTGGGGCAGGGGGCTTTTCACAGATACGCAGTATTTT
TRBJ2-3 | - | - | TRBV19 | CASSIGQSTDTQYF | TGTGCCAGTAGTATAGGGCAGAGCACAGATACGCAGTATTTT
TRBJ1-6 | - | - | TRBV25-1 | CASSEGPANSPLHF | TGTGCCAGCAGTGAAGGGCCAGCTAATTCACCCCTCCACTTT